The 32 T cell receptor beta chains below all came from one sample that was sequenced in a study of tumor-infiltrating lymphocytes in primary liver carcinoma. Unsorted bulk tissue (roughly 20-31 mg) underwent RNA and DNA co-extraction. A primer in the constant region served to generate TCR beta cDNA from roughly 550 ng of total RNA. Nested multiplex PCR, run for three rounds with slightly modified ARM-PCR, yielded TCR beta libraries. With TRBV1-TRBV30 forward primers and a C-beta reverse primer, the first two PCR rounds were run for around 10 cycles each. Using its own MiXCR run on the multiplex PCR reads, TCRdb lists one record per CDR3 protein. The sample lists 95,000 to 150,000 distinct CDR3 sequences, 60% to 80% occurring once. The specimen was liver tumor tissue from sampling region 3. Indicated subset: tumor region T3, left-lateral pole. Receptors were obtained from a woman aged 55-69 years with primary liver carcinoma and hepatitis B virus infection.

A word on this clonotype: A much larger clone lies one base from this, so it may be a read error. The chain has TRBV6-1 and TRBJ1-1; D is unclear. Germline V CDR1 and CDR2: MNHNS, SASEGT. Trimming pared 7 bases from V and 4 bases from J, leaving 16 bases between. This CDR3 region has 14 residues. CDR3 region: CASKVGRATTEAFF. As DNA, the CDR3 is TGTGCCAGCAAAGTGGGGAGGGCAACCACTGAAGCTTTCTTT.

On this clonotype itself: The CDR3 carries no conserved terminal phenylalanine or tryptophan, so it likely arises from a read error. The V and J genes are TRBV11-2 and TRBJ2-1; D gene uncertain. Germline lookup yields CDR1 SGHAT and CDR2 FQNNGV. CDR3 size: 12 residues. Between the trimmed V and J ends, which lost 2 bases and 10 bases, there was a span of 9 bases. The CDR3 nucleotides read TGTGCCAGCAGCTTAATGAACGGGGAGCAGTTCTTA. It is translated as CASSLMNGEQFL.

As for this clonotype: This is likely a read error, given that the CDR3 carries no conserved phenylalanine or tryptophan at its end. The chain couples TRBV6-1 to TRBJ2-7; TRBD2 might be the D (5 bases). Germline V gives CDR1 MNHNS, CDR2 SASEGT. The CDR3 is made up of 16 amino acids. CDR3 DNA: TGTGCTAGCAGTGAAGAGGTGAGGAGGACTTACTACGAGCAGTACATC. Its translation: CASSEEVRRTYYEQYI.

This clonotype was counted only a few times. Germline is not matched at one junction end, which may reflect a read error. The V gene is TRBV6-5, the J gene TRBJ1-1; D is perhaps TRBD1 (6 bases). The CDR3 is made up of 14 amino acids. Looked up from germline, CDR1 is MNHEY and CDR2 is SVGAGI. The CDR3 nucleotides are TGTACCAGCAGTCGCAACAGGGTTGACACTGAAGCTTTCTTT. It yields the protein CTSSRNRVDTEAFF.

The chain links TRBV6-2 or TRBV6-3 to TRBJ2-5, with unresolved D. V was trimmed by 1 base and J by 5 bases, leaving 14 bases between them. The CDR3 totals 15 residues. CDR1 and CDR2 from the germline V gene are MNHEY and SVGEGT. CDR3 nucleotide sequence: TGTGCCAGCAGTTACTTGGACGGTTTTTACGAGACCCAGTACTTC. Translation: CASSYLDGFYETQYF.

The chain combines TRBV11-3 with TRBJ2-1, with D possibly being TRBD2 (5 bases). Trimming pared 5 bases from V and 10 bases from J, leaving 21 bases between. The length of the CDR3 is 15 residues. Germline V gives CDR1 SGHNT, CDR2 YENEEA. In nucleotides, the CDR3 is TGTGCCAGCAGCCCTCGGGGTAGTGGGAATAAGGAGCAGTTCTTC. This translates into CASSPRGSGNKEQFF.

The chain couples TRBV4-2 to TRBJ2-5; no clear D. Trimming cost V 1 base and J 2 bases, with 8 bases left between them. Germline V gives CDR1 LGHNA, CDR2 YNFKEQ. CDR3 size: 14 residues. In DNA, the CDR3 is TGTGCCAGCAGCCAAGGGACCAAACAAGAGACCCAGTACTTC. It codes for CASSQGTKQETQYF.

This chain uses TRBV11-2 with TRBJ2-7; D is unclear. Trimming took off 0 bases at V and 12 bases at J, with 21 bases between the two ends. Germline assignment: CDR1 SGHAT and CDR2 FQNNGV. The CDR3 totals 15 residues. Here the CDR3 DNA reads TGTGCCAGCAGCTTAGAATTCCCCCGGGCGGCACAACCGTACTTC. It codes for CASSLEFPRAAQPYF.

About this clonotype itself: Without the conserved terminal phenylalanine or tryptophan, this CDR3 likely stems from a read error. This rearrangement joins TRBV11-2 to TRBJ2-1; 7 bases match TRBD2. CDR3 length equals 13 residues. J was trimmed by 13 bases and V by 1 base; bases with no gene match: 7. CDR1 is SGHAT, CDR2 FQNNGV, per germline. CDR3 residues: CASSLGGAGQQFL. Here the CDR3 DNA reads TGTGCCAGCAGCTTAGGGGGAGCGGGGCAACAGTTCTTG.

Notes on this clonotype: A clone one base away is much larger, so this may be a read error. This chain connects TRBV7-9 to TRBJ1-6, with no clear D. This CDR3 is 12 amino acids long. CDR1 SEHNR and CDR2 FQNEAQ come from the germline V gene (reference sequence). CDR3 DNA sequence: TGTGCCAGCGGCTTCGGGAATTCACCCCTCCACTTT. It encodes CASGFGNSPLHF.

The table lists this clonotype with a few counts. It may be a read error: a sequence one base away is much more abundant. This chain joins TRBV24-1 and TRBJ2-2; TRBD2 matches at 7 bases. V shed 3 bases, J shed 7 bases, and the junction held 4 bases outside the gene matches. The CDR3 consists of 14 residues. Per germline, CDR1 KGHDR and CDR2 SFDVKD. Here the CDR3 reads CATSDPRGVGELFF. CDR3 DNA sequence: TGTGCCACCAGTGATCCTCGGGGGGTCGGGGAGCTGTTTTTT.

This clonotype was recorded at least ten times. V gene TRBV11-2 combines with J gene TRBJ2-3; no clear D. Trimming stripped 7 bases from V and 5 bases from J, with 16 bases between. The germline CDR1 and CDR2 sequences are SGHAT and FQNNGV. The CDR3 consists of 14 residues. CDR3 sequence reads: CASNLGSNLDTQYF. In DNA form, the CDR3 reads TGTGCCAGCAACCTGGGTAGTAATTTAGATACGCAGTATTTT.

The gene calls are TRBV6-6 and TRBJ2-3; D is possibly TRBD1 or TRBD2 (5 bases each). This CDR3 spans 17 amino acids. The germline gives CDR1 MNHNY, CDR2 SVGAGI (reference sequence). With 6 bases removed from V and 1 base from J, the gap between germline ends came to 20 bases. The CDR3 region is CASSRHGGYRGTDTQYF. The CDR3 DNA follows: TGTGCCAGCAGCCGACATGGGGGTTACCGAGGCACAGATACGCAGTATTTT.

This CDR3 reads CASRLGNTNYGYTF. The DNA of the CDR3 is TGTGCCAGCAGACTTGGCAACACTAACTATGGCTACACCTTC. V gene TRBV6-1 combines with J gene TRBJ1-2; the D is unclear. The V gene's germline CDR1 is MNHNS and CDR2 SASEGT. The CDR3 covers 14 residues. Trimming removed 6 bases from V and 0 bases from J, with 11 bases in between.

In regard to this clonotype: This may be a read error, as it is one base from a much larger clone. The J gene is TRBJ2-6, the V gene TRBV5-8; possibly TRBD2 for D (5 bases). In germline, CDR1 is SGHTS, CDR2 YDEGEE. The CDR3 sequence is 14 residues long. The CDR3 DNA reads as TGTACCAGCAGCGGAAGGTCTGGGGCCAACGTCCTGACTTTC. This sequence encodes CTSSGRSGANVLTF.

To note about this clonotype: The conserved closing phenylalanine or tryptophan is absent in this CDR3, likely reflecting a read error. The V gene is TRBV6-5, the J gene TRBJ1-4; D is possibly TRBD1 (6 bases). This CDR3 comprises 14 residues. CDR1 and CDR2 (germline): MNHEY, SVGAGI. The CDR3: CSSSWTATNEKLFS. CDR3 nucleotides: TGTTCCAGCAGTTGGACAGCAACTAATGAAAAACTGTTTTCT.

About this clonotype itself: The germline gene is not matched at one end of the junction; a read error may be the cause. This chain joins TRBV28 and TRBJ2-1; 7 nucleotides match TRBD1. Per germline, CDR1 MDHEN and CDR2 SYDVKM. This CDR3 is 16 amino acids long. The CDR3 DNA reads TGTGCCAGCAGTCAAACAGGGGCACTCTCCTACAATGAGCAGTCCTTC. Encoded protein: CASSQTGALSYNEQSF.

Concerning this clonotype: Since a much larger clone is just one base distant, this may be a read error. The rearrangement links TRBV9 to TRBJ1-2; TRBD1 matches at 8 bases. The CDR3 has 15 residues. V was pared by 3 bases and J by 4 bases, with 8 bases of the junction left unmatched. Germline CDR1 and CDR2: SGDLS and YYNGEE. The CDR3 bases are TGTGCCAGCAGCGCGGACAGGGTCTCCACCTATGGCTACACCTTC. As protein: CASSADRVSTYGYTF. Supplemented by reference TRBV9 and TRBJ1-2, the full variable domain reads DSGVTQTPKHLITATGQRVTLRCSPRSGDLSVYWYQQSLDQGLQFLIQYYNGEERAKGNILERFSAQQFPDLHSELNLSSLELGDSALYFCASSADRVSTYGYTFGSGTRLTVV.

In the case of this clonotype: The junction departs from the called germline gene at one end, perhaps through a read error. The CDR3 bases are TGTGTCAGCAGTCGGGGGTCGATAGCGGGAGCACCAGATACGCAGTATTTT. As protein: CVSSRGSIAGAPDTQYF. The rearrangement joins TRBV7-8 to TRBJ2-3; TRBD2 matches 9 bases. Germline V CDR1 and CDR2: SGHVS, FQNEAQ. The length of the CDR3 is 17 residues.

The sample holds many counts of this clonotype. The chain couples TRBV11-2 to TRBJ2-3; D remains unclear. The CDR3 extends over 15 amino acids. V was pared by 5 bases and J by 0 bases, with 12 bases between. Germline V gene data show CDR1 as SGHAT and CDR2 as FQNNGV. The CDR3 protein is CASSPFLESTDTQYF. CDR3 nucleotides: TGTGCCAGCAGCCCTTTCTTGGAAAGCACAGATACGCAGTATTTT.

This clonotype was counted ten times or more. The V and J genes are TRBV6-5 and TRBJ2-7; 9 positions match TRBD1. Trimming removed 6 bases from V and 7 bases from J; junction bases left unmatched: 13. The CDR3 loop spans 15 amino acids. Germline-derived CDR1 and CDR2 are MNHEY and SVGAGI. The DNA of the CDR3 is TGTGCCAGCAGGAGGGACAGGGAGAGGGGAAGGGAGCAGTACTTC. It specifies CASRRDRERGREQYF.

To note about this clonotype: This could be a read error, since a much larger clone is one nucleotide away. CDR3 protein: CASSSTAYDEQFF. As DNA, the CDR3 is TGTGCCAGCAGTTCCACAGCCTACGATGAGCAGTTCTTC. This chain connects TRBV28 to TRBJ2-1; D not resolved. CDR1 and CDR2 from the germline V gene are MDHEN and SYDVKM. The CDR3 extends over 13 amino acids. Full variable domain (remainder filled in from reference TRBV28 and TRBJ2-1): DVKVTQSSRYLVKRTGEKVFLECVQDMDHENMFWYRQDPGLGLRLIYFSYDVKMKEKGDIPEGYSVSREKKERFSLILESASTNQTSMYLCASSSTAYDEQFFGPGTRLTVL.

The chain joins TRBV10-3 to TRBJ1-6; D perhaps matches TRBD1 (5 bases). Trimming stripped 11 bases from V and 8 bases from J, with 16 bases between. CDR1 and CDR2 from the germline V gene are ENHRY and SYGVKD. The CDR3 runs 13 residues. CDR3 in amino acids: CADQEGLDSPLHF. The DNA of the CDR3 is TGTGCCGATCAAGAGGGACTAGATTCACCCCTCCACTTT.

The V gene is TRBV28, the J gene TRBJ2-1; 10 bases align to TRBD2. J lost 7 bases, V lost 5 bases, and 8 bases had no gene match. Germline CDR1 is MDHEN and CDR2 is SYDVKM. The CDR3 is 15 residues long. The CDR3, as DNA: TGTGCCAGCAGTCCATGGACTAGCGGCGAAAATGAGCAGTTCTTC. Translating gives CASSPWTSGENEQFF.

The CDR3 DNA reads as TGTGCCAGCAACCTAGACAGGGGGCTTTCTGAAGCTTTCTTT. Translation gives CASNLDRGLSEAFF. V is TRBV2 and J is TRBJ1-1; TRBD1 aligns across 10 bases. Germline V gene lookup returns CDR1 SNHLY and CDR2 FYNNEI. The V and J ends lost 7 bases and 6 bases, in that order; junction bases with no gene match: 8. The CDR3 is 14 residues long.

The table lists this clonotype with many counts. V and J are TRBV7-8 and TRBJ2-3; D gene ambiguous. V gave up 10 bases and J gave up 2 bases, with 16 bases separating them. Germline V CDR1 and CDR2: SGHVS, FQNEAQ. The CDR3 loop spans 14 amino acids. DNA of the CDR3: TGTGCCATCGGTGCAGGAGTTTTCACAGATACGCAGTATTTT. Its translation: CAIGAGVFTDTQYF.

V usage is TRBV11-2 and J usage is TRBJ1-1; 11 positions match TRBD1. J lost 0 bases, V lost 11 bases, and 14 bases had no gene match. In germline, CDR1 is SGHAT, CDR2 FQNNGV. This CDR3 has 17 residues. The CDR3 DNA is TGTGCCTGCGGTTACCGGGACAGGGGGTACATGAACACTGAAGCTTTCTTT. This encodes CACGYRDRGYMNTEAFF.

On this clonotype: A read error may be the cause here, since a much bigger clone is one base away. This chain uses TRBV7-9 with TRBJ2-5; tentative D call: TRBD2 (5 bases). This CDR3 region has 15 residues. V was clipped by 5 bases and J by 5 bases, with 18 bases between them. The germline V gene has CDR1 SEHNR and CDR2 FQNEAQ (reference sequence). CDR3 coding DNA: TGTGCCAGCAGCCTTCCGGTGGGAGCGGTGGAGACCCAGTACTTC. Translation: CASSLPVGAVETQYF.

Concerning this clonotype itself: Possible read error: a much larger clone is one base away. The CDR3 bases are TGTGCCTGGAGTCTGGGGCCTGGGGATTACAATGAGCAGTCCTTC. This gives the protein CAWSLGPGDYNEQSF. This chain links TRBV11-3 with TRBJ2-1, with D perhaps TRBD1 (5 bases). The CDR3 has 15 residues. Germline-derived CDR1 and CDR2 are SGHNT and YENEEA.

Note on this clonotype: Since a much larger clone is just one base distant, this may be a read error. CDR3 in amino acids: CAISELEPGQGFGETQYF. Here the CDR3 DNA reads TGTGCCATCAGTGAGTTGGAACCGGGACAGGGCTTCGGAGAGACCCAGTACTTC. V is TRBV10-3 and J is TRBJ2-5; 9 bases match TRBD1. Losses at the gene ends were 1 base for V and 4 bases for J; bases not matched to a gene: 13. Germline-derived CDR1 and CDR2 are ENHRY and SYGVKD. This CDR3 region has 18 residues.

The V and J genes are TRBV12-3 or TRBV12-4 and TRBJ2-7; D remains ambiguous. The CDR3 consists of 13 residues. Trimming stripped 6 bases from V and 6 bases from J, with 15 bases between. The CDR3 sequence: CASSFNSPPEQYF. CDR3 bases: TGTGCCAGCAGCTTTAATTCTCCCCCCGAGCAGTACTTC.

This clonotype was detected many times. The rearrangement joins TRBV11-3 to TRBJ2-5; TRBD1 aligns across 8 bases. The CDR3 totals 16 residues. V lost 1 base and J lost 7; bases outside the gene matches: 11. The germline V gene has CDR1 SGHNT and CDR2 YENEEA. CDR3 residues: CASSLGTQGAPGTQYF. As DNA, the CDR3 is TGTGCCAGCAGCTTAGGAACCCAGGGGGCCCCTGGGACCCAGTACTTC. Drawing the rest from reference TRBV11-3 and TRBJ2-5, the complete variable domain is EAGVVQSPRYKIIEKKQPVAFWCNPISGHNTLYWYLQNLGQGPELLIRYENEEAVDDSQLPKDRFSAERLKGVDSTLKIQPAELGDSAVYLCASSLGTQGAPGTQYFGPGTRLLVL.